This T cell receptor (beta chain) was documented in a study of cytomegalovirus exposure and HLA in healthy donors. The CDR3 extends over 17 amino acids. Germline assignment: CDR1 LNHNV and CDR2 YYDKDF (reference sequence). V was shortened by 2 bases and J by 1 base, with 18 bases between the two germline ends. It was with 60 Vbeta and 13 Jbeta primers that the PCR ran. The repertoire was sequenced with immunoSEQ multiplex PCR; TCRdb's copy has only in-frame clones and lacks some. Of about 98,000 clones listed, under 75% are singletons. Comment on this clone: Its cognate antigen is unknown.

The study, taken as a whole, reports: Despite most TCR sequences being rare, some public TCRs occurred in many donors. An analysis done earlier found most TCR beta V segments productive about 87% or about 30% of the time.

The rearrangement links TRBV15 to TRBJ2-7; the D is unclear. The sample comprised PBMCs. The sequence derives from a female donor in good health and CMV-seronegative. CDR3 protein: CATSRLIAQNPSYEQYF. The CDR3 DNA is TGTGCCACCAGCAGATTAATTGCGCAAAACCCATCCTACGAGCAGTACTTC. Full variable domain (rest looked up from reference TRBV15 and TRBJ2-7): DAMVIQNPRYQVTQFGKPVTLSCSQTLNHNVMYWYQQKSSQAPKLLFHYYDKDFNNEADTPDNFQSRRPNTSFCFLDIRSPGLGDTAMYLCATSRLIAQNPSYEQYFGPGTRLTVT.